What follows describes a single T cell receptor beta chain. The sample carries other DNA sequences with the same CDR3. This entry belongs to a study of shared clonotypes between healthy human individuals. CDR1 is SGHRS and CDR2 is YFSETQ in the germline V gene. Germline trimming cut 2 bases from V and 2 bases from J; bases unmatched to any gene: 3. CDR3 size: 15 residues. Every subset's genomic DNA went evenly onto several immunoSEQ plates. Assay: immunoSEQ multiplex PCR; the TCRdb copy retains only in-frame clones and omits some. The sample includes nearly 750,000 clones, approximately 77% seen only once; the top ten take under 2%.

V gene TRBV5-1 combines with J gene TRBJ2-2; 7 bases agree with TRBD2. Source material: memory CD4+ T cells sorted from blood. Subset given: CD45RA-negative fraction. The TCR originated in a woman in her thirties in good health. The CDR3 DNA sequence: TGCGCCAGCAGCTTAGGGACTACAAACACCGGGGAGCTGTTTTTT. Amino acids: CASSLGTTNTGELFF.